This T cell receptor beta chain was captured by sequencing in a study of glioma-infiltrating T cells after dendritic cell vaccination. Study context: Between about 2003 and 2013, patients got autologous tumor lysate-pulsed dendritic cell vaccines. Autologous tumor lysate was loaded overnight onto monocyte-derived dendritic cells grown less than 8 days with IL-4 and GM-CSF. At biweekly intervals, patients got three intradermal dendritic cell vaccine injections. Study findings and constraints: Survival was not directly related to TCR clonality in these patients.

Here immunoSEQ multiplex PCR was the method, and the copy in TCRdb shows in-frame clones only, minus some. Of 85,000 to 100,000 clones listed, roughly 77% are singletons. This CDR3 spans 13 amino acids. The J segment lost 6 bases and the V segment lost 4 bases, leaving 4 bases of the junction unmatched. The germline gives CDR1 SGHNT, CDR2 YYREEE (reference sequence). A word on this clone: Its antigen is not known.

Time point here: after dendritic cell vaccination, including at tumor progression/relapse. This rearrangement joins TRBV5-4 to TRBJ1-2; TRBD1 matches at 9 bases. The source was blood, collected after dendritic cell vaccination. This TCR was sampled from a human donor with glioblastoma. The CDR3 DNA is TGTGCCAGCAGCGATACAGGGGGCAATGGCTACACCTTC. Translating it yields CASSDTGGNGYTF. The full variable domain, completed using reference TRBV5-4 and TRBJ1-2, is ETGVTQSPTHLIKTRGQQVTLRCSSQSGHNTVSWYQQALGQGPQFIFQYYREEENGRGNFPPRFSGLQFPNYSSELNVNALELDDSALYLCASSDTGGNGYTFGSGTRLTVV.